The 15 T cell receptor beta chains below come from one sample, sequenced in a study of blood T cell repertoires in COVID-19. Some clones are missing from TCRdb's copy, which holds only in-frame ones; the method was immunoSEQ multiplex PCR. The data contain approximately 130,000 clones, more than 80% of them seen just once; the ten biggest clones take up around 4.7%. The sequenced material came from peripheral blood. The receptors stem from a human donor in a cohort sampled during active COVID-19.

J is TRBJ1-1 and V is TRBV7-8; D gene uncertain. Germline values: CDR1 SGHVS, CDR2 FQNEAQ. V lost 5 bases, J lost 2 bases, and 6 bases lay in between. The CDR3 loop spans 12 amino acids. For the CDR3, the DNA is TGTGCCAGCAGCCCATCCAACACTGAAGCTTTCTTT. Its protein is CASSPSNTEAFF.

This chain links TRBV5-4 with TRBJ2-3; 11 bases match TRBD2. Germline V gene lookup returns CDR1 SGHNT and CDR2 YYREEE (reference sequence). Trimming removed 4 bases from V and 0 bases from J; junction bases left unmatched: 10. The CDR3 has 18 residues. CDR3 sequence: CASSLYGTSGASTDTQYF. The CDR3 nucleotides are TGTGCCAGCAGCCTTTACGGGACTAGCGGTGCTAGCACAGATACGCAGTATTTT.

This chain connects TRBV7-2 to TRBJ2-2; D ambiguous. This CDR3 comprises 13 residues. V lost 4 bases and J lost 1, with 4 bases in between. CDR1 SGHTA and CDR2 FQGNSA come from the germline V gene. CDR3 sequence (DNA): TGTGCCAGCAGCTCGAGGAACACCGGGGAGCTGTTTTTT. Encoded protein: CASSSRNTGELFF.

The chain has TRBV18 and TRBJ2-1; no firm D call. V shed 0 bases and J shed 8 bases, with 8 bases lying between them. From germline, CDR1 is KGHSH and CDR2 LQKENI. This CDR3 is 13 amino acids long. CDR3 in amino acids: CASSPPSVDEQFF. The CDR3 coding sequence is TGTGCCAGCTCACCACCGTCAGTCGATGAGCAGTTCTTC.

CDR3 loop: CASSSGVLVNTEAFF. The CDR3 region has the DNA TGTGCCAGCAGCTCGGGAGTATTGGTGAACACTGAAGCTTTCTTT. The V call is TRBV5-4, the J call TRBJ1-1; no reliable D call. Germline V CDR1 and CDR2: SGHNT, YYREEE (reference sequence). Trimming cost V 3 bases and J 0 bases, with 12 bases left between them. The CDR3 loop spans 15 amino acids.

This chain connects TRBV5-8 to TRBJ2-3, with 9 bases lining up with TRBD1. The V gene's germline CDR1 is SGHTS and CDR2 YDEGEE. The length of the CDR3 is 16 residues. Germline trimming cut 0 bases from V and 3 bases from J; bases unmatched to any gene: 5. CDR3 DNA: TGTGCCAGCAGCTTGGGGGACAGGGTGAAGACAGATACGCAGTATTTT. It specifies CASSLGDRVKTDTQYF.

The chain is built from TRBV9 and TRBJ2-3, with 7 bases aligning to TRBD1. V dropped 2 bases and J dropped 2; count of bases not matched to a gene: 5. Germline CDR1 is SGDLS and CDR2 is YYNGEE. The CDR3 spans 15 residues. The CDR3 is CASSVAGTVTDTQYF. In DNA form, the CDR3 reads TGTGCCAGCAGCGTGGCTGGGACAGTCACAGATACGCAGTATTTT.

The J gene is TRBJ2-1, the V gene TRBV6-2 or TRBV6-3; D is undetermined. Germline values: CDR1 MNHEY, CDR2 SVGEGT. V was pared by 5 bases and J by 12 bases, with 11 bases between. The CDR3 runs to 11 residues. As DNA, the CDR3 is TGTGCCAGCAGTCCCCAAGCGAGGCAGTTCTTC. Encoded protein: CASSPQARQFF.

This clone appeared a single time. The rearrangement links TRBV9 to TRBJ2-3; 9 bases fit TRBD1. The J segment lost 2 bases and the V segment lost 4 bases, leaving 8 bases of the junction unmatched. CDR3 length: 16 amino acids. Per the germline V gene, CDR1 is SGDLS and CDR2 is YYNGEE. In DNA, the CDR3 is TGTGCCAGCAGCTATGGGACAGGGAGAGACACAGATACGCAGTATTTT. This translates into CASSYGTGRDTDTQYF.

The chain couples TRBV5-1 to TRBJ1-3; D is uncertain. This CDR3 has 14 amino acids. V was shortened by 6 bases and J by 2 bases, with 12 bases between the two germline ends. CDR1 and CDR2 (germline): SGHRS, YFSETQ. In nucleotides, the CDR3 is TGCGCCAGCAATTCGGGTTCGCCTGGAAACACCATATATTTT. Protein product: CASNSGSPGNTIYF.

The chain links TRBV12-3 or TRBV12-4 to TRBJ1-1; D is unclear. The CDR3 is 13 residues long. The V and J ends lost 2 bases and 3 bases respectively, with 7 bases between them. CDR3 in amino acids: CASSLLRDTEAFF. The DNA for the CDR3 is TGTGCCAGCAGTTTATTACGGGACACTGAAGCTTTCTTT.

This chain joins TRBV11-2 and TRBJ1-2; D possibly corresponds to TRBD1 (5 bases). The CDR3 totals 15 residues. The germline gives CDR1 SGHAT, CDR2 FQNNGV. Trimming removed 2 bases from V and 2 bases from J, with 12 bases in between. The CDR3 loop reads CASSLSQGLNYGYTF. DNA of the CDR3: TGTGCCAGCAGCTTATCCCAGGGACTAAACTATGGCTACACCTTC.

The chain carries TRBV7-3 and TRBJ2-2; D not resolved. Trimming stripped 1 base from V and 4 bases from J, with 4 bases between. The CDR3 totals 13 residues. Per germline, CDR1 SGHTA and CDR2 FQGTGA. The CDR3: CASSLRGTGELFF. CDR3 nucleotides: TGTGCCAGCAGCTTAAGAGGCACCGGGGAGCTGTTTTTT.

The gene calls are TRBV29-1 and TRBJ2-1, with D possibly being TRBD1 (6 bases). The CDR3 loop spans 14 amino acids. The germline CDR1 and CDR2 sequences are SQVTM and ANQGSEA. The V and J ends lost 4 bases and 10 bases respectively, with 20 bases between them. CDR3 protein: CSVAWGRLAREQFF. CDR3 DNA sequence: TGCAGCGTTGCTTGGGGGCGTCTAGCCCGGGAGCAGTTCTTC.

The chain joins TRBV4-3 to TRBJ2-7, with D perhaps matching TRBD2 (6 bases). CDR3 length: 15 residues. The V end lost 8 bases, the J end lost 6 bases, and 23 bases lay between the germline ends. Germline V gene sequence: CDR1 LGHNA, CDR2 YSLEER. CDR3 in amino acids: CASVQEGTETFEQYV. In DNA, the CDR3 is TGCGCCAGCGTCCAGGAGGGGACGGAAACTTTCGAGCAGTACGTC.